The TCR beta chain described here comes from a study of T cell responses to AZD1222 COVID-19 vaccine. Study-level results: The donor cohort was predominantly white British with a female majority, and clonal diversity may have been underestimated. Spike regions recognized by vaccine-associated CD4 TCRs spanned the protein, led by 160-218 and 743-854. Of the AZD1222 recipients, only 5 or 6 were seropositive at baseline.

The assay was immunoSEQ multiplex PCR, and TCRdb's table has in-frame clones only and misses some. Of more than 110,000 clones detected, about 90% appear once; the ten largest clones hold 2.5% to 4%. Comments on this clone: Its antigen is not known.

The clonotype comes from an adult who received the AZD1222 COVID-19 vaccine. The sample consisted of peripheral blood, taken 28 days after the second AZD1222 dose.

The CDR3 DNA reads as TGCGCCAGCAAAACCTCCCCCCTCCTAGCGGGAGGGTTTAACACCGGGGAGCTGTTTTTT. Protein product: CASKTSPLLAGGFNTGELFF. The chain joins TRBV5-1 to TRBJ2-2; 12 nucleotides match TRBD2. The CDR3 contains 20 residues. Trimming removed 6 bases from V and 2 bases from J; junction bases left unmatched: 17. Germline V lookup: CDR1 SGHRS, CDR2 YFSETQ.